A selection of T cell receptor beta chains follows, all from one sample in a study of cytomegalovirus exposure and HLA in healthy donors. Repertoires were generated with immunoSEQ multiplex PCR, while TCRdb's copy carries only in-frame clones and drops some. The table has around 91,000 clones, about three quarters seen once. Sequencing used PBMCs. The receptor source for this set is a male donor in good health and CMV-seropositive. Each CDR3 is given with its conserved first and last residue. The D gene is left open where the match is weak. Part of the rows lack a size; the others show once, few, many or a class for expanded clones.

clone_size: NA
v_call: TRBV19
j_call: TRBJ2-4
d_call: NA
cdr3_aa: CASSIRGVDIQYF
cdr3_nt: TGTGCCAGTAGTATTAGGGGCGTAGACATTCAGTACTTC

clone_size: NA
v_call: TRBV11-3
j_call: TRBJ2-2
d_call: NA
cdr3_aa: CASSFSRYGELFF
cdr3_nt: TGTGCCAGCAGCTTTTCGCGGTACGGGGAGCTGTTTTTT

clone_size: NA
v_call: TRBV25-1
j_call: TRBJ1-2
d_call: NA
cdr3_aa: CASSGTGYGYTF
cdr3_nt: TGTGCCAGCAGTGGCACAGGGTATGGCTACACCTTC

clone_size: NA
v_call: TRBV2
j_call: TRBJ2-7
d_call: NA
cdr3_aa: CASIIDSSSYEQYF
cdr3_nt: TGTGCCAGCATAATCGACTCTAGCTCCTACGAGCAGTACTTC

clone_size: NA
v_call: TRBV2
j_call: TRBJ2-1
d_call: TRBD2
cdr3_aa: CASAFSTSRYNEQFF
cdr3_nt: TGTGCCAGCGCTTTTTCGACTAGCAGATACAATGAGCAGTTCTTC

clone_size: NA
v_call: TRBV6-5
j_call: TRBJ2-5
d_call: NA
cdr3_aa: CASAGASVARETQYF
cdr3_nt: TGTGCCAGCGCGGGGGCAAGCGTGGCCCGGGAGACCCAGTACTTC

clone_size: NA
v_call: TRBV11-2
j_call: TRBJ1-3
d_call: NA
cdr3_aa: CASSLDYRSRPYF
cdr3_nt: TGTGCCAGCAGCTTAGATTACAGGTCCCGTCCATATTTT

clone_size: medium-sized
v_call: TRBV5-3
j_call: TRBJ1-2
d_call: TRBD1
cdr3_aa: CARSLTTGARGYTF
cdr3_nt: TGTGCCAGAAGCTTAACGACAGGGGCTCGTGGCTACACCTTC

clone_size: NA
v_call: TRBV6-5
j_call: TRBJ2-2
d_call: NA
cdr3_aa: CASSFAGYTGELFF
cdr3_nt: TGTGCCAGCAGTTTCGCGGGATACACCGGGGAGCTGTTTTTT

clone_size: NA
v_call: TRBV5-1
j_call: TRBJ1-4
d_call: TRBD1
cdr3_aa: CASSSGQGSNEKLFF
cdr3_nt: TGCGCCAGCAGCTCCGGACAGGGAAGTAATGAAAAACTGTTTTTT

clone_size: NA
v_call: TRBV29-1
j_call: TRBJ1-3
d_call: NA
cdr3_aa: CSVVTSGNTIYF
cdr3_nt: TGCAGCGTTGTAACTTCGGGAAACACCATATATTTT